This T cell receptor (beta chain) was sequenced in a study of T-cell memory formation after mild COVID-19. Study summary: TCR clusters mostly belonged to single donors. General observations from the study: CD4/CD8 balance held among clones contracting day 15 to 85, and later expanders leaned CD4+.

V dropped 8 bases and J dropped 1 base, with 11 bases sitting between them. Germline V gene sequence: CDR1 LNHDA, CDR2 SQIVND (reference sequence). This CDR3 contains 13 residues. This clonotype was counted between two and nine times. The target antigen is unknown. TCRdb reprocessed the 5' RACE reads via MiXCR and lists one record per CDR3 protein. The sample gives a few hundred thousand distinct CDR3 sequences, around 20% of which show up once; roughly a fifth is in the top ten. This chain uses TRBV19 with TRBJ1-1; weak D call: TRBD1 (6 bases). The sequence was obtained from a man younger than 30 who had mild COVID-19 (a few samples of this study predate the infection). Cell type and time point are not known. Input material: PBMCs or a T cell subset sorted from them (not recorded which). CDR3 region: CASVGQPNTEAFF. CDR3 DNA: TGTGCCAGTGTCGGACAGCCGAACACTGAAGCTTTCTTT.